These 25 T cell receptor beta chains share one sample of origin, sequenced in a study of blood T cell repertoires in COVID-19. Profiling relied on immunoSEQ multiplex PCR, and the TCRdb table lists in-frame clones only, not all of them. The sample carries under 250,000 clones, roughly 86% recorded once. Sequencing was performed on peripheral blood. The receptors stem from an older woman with acute or convalescent COVID-19.

The chain uses TRBV30 and TRBJ1-1; perhaps TRBD1 as D (5 bases). Germline V gene data show CDR1 as GTSNPN and CDR2 as SVGIG (reference sequence). The CDR3 runs 13 residues. V lost 2 bases and J 11 bases, leaving 18 bases between the germline ends. CDR3 sequence (DNA): TGTGCCTGGAGTATCGGCAGGGCGGTTGGGGCTTTCTTT. Amino acid sequence: CAWSIGRAVGAFF.

The chain joins TRBV7-6 to TRBJ2-1, with 7 bases aligning to TRBD2. Trimming took 5 bases from V and 10 from J; bases not matched to a gene: 2. From germline, CDR1 is SGHVS and CDR2 FNYEAQ. The length of the CDR3 is 11 residues. Written as DNA, the CDR3 is TGTGCCAGCAGCCACGGGGGGGAGCAGTTCTTC. Translating it yields CASSHGGEQFF. The full variable domain, with the rest looked up from reference TRBV7-6 and TRBJ2-1, is GAGVSQSPRYKVTKRGQDVALRCDPISGHVSLYWYRQALGQGPEFLTYFNYEAQQDKSGLPNDRFSAERPEGSISTLTIQRTEQRDSAMYRCASSHGGEQFFGPGTRLTVL.

The V and J genes are TRBV5-4 and TRBJ2-2; 8 bases are shared with TRBD2. Germline CDR1 reads SGHNT; CDR2 reads YYREEE (reference sequence). The CDR3 spans 15 residues. V dropped 4 bases and J dropped 5; count of bases not matched to a gene: 7. The CDR3 DNA follows: TGTGCCAGCAGCCGCGGGGGGACGAGGACCGGGGAGCTGTTTTTT. Translating it yields CASSRGGTRTGELFF.

This clone appeared a few times. This sequence joins TRBV19 and TRBJ2-3; TRBD1 matches 9 bases. The germline gives CDR1 LNHDA, CDR2 SQIVND (reference sequence). The CDR3 extends over 15 amino acids. With 5 bases clipped from V and 4 bases from J, the junction kept 7 bases outside the gene matches. CDR3 region: CASSSQGQGPDTQYF. In DNA, the CDR3 is TGTGCCAGTAGTTCCCAGGGACAGGGTCCAGATACGCAGTATTTT.

The rearrangement links TRBV11-2 to TRBJ2-3; D possibly corresponds to TRBD2 (5 bases). In germline, CDR1 is SGHAT, CDR2 FQNNGV. With 1 base removed from V and 6 bases from J, the gap between germline ends came to 17 bases. The CDR3 runs to 16 residues. The CDR3 DNA reads TGTGCCAGCAGCTTAGGTGTGCGGTTGACTATGGATACGCAGTATTTT. The encoded protein is CASSLGVRLTMDTQYF.

In its sample, this clone was seen a few times. The chain joins TRBV2 to TRBJ2-3, with 10 bases lining up with TRBD1. Trimming cost V 5 bases and J 7 bases; bases outside gene matches: 12. The CDR3 is 16 residues long. Germline CDR1 is SNHLY and CDR2 is FYNNEI. The CDR3 spells CASSLWDRGGRNTQYF. The DNA of the CDR3 is TGTGCCAGCAGTCTTTGGGACAGGGGCGGGAGAAATACGCAGTATTTT.

The rearrangement links TRBV9 to TRBJ1-1, with D tentatively TRBD1 (6 bases). The CDR3 consists of 14 residues. Deletions cut 0 bases from V and 3 bases from J, with 9 bases between. Germline CDR1 is SGDLS and CDR2 is YYNGEE. CDR3 sequence (DNA): TGTGCCAGCAGCGTAGGGGACACCTACACTGAAGCTTTCTTT. The encoded protein is CASSVGDTYTEAFF.

The chain recombines TRBV5-1 with TRBJ1-4, with D possibly matching TRBD1 (6 bases). The germline gives CDR1 SGHRS, CDR2 YFSETQ. The CDR3 is 14 residues long. Trimming stripped 3 bases from V and 8 bases from J, with 14 bases between. CDR3 coding DNA: TGCGCCAGCAGCTGGGGGCAACAAGGAGAAAAACTGTTTTTT. It yields the protein CASSWGQQGEKLFF.

The chain uses TRBV12-3 or TRBV12-4 and TRBJ2-1; weak D call: TRBD2 (6 bases). The ends were cut back, 6 bases at V and 3 bases at J, with 9 bases in the middle. The CDR3 extends over 13 amino acids. The CDR3 sequence: CASRREHYNEQFF. In DNA, the CDR3 is TGTGCCAGCAGACGGGAGCACTACAATGAGCAGTTCTTC.

The gene calls are TRBV28 and TRBJ2-3, with D possibly TRBD1 on 6 matching bases. Trimming took 10 bases from V and 2 from J, leaving 10 bases between them. Germline V gene lookup returns CDR1 MDHEN and CDR2 SYDVKM. The length of the CDR3 is 12 residues. CDR3 residues: CAIQGYTDTQYF. The DNA of the CDR3 is TGTGCCATCCAGGGGTACACAGATACGCAGTATTTT.

The chain carries TRBV6-6 and TRBJ1-5, with unresolved D. The germline V and J ends were trimmed by 2 bases and 11 bases, with 19 bases remaining between them. The CDR3 length is 15 residues. Looked up from germline, CDR1 is MNHNY and CDR2 is SVGAGI (reference sequence). CDR3 sequence reads: CASSYVVPTMVAQHF. The CDR3 DNA follows: TGTGCCAGCAGTTACGTAGTGCCGACAATGGTGGCCCAGCATTTT.

V is TRBV6-5 and J is TRBJ2-5; maybe TRBD1 (6 bases). The CDR3 is 13 residues long. Trimming stripped 4 bases from V and 5 bases from J, with 11 bases between. Germline-derived CDR1 and CDR2 are MNHEY and SVGAGI. CDR3 region: CASSLAGAETQYF. Written as DNA, the CDR3 is TGTGCCAGCAGTTTGGCAGGGGCGGAGACCCAGTACTTC.

This rearrangement joins TRBV19 to TRBJ1-5; TRBD1 is a possible D gene (6 bases). The germline gives CDR1 LNHDA, CDR2 SQIVND (reference sequence). The CDR3 has 14 residues. V shed 5 bases and J shed 5 bases, with 13 bases lying between them. In nucleotides, the CDR3 is TGTGCCAGTAGTGCGACAGGCCGAGATCAGCCCCAGCATTTT. This gives the protein CASSATGRDQPQHF.

J is TRBJ1-5 and V is TRBV10-3, with a weak D call TRBD1 (6 bases). V lost 5 bases to trimming and J lost 4 bases, with 9 bases between them. CDR3 length equals 13 residues. The germline CDR1 and CDR2 sequences are ENHRY and SYGVKD. This chain's CDR3 is CAISSQGNQPQHF. In nucleotides, the CDR3 is TGTGCCATCAGTTCTCAGGGGAATCAGCCCCAGCATTTT.

This clone came up many times. The genes are TRBV2 and TRBJ1-6, with D perhaps matching TRBD1 (5 bases). Trimming removed 5 bases from V and 7 bases from J, with 9 bases in between. The CDR3 consists of 13 residues. CDR1 SNHLY and CDR2 FYNNEI come from the germline V gene. CDR3 protein: CASSRDLNSPLHF. CDR3 in DNA: TGTGCCAGCAGTAGGGACTTGAATTCACCCCTCCACTTT.

The genes are TRBV15 and TRBJ2-2, with a possible D match to TRBD2 (6 bases). CDR1 is LNHNV and CDR2 is YYDKDF in the germline V gene (reference sequence). The V and J ends lost 3 bases and 5 bases respectively, with 16 bases between them. This CDR3 spans 16 amino acids. CDR3 loop: CATSSQGASGTGELFF. Written as DNA, the CDR3 is TGTGCCACCAGCAGTCAAGGAGCGAGCGGGACCGGGGAGCTGTTTTTT.

The chain has TRBV19 and TRBJ1-1, with a tentative D call TRBD1 (5 bases). The CDR3 extends over 14 amino acids. Per the germline V gene, CDR1 is LNHDA and CDR2 is SQIVND (reference sequence). The V end lost 7 bases, the J end lost 0 bases, and 12 bases lay between the germline ends. The CDR3 coding sequence is TGTGCCAGTACCTGGGGACTTTTGAACACTGAAGCTTTCTTT. Residues: CASTWGLLNTEAFF.

The CDR3 coding sequence is TGTGCCAGCAGCCCGAGAGCGGGAGAACCCGAGCAGTACTTC. This sequence encodes CASSPRAGEPEQYF. This sequence joins TRBV7-2 and TRBJ2-7; TRBD2 matches 8 bases. Germline-derived CDR1 and CDR2 are SGHTA and FQGNSA. V trimming: 5 bases; J trimming: 6 bases; junction bases outside the gene matches: 9. The CDR3 is 14 amino acids.

This rearrangement joins TRBV14 to TRBJ1-6, with 7 bases that match TRBD1. From germline, CDR1 is SGHDN and CDR2 FVKESK. This CDR3 contains 19 residues. Trimming cost V 0 bases and J 8 bases; bases outside gene matches: 16. Here the CDR3 reads CASSQDLGRQGLRDSPLHF. The CDR3 region has the DNA TGTGCCAGCAGCCAAGATCTGGGAAGACAGGGTCTAAGGGATTCACCCCTCCACTTT. Looking up the rest from reference TRBV14 and TRBJ1-6 gives the full variable domain: EAGVTQFPSHSVIEKGQTVTLRCDPISGHDNLYWYRRVMGKEIKFLLHFVKESKQDESGMPNNRFLAERTGGTYSTLKVQPAELEDSGVYFCASSQDLGRQGLRDSPLHFGNGTRLTVT.

The V call is TRBV4-2, the J call TRBJ2-1; TRBD2 agrees at 7 bases. The length of the CDR3 is 14 residues. Germline V lookup: CDR1 LGHNA, CDR2 YNFKEQ. V lost 3 bases, J lost 7 bases, and 6 bases stayed unmatched. The CDR3 sequence is CASSHGLVGNEQFF. CDR3 sequence (DNA): TGTGCCAGCAGCCACGGACTAGTCGGAAATGAGCAGTTCTTC.

There are a few counts of this clone. The chain combines TRBV19 with TRBJ1-5; D may be TRBD1 (5 bases). Trimming left V 7 bases short and J 7 bases short, with 17 bases between. The CDR3 length is 14 residues. Germline V lookup: CDR1 LNHDA, CDR2 SQIVND (reference sequence). The CDR3 protein is CASKPTTAPQPQHF. The CDR3 DNA reads TGTGCCAGTAAGCCCACGACAGCGCCACAGCCCCAGCATTTT.

This chain uses TRBV21-1 with TRBJ1-2; TRBD1, the table's D call, lacks a check against the DNA. TRBV21-1 is tagged as a pseudogene. CDR3 size: 15 residues. This CDR3 is CASSKEGAPWYGYTF. The CDR3 coding sequence is TGTGCCAGCAGCAAAGAGGGGGCGCCTTGGTATGGCTACACCTTC.

CDR3: CASSQDGSLRGEQFF. The CDR3 bases are TGTGCCAGCAGCCAAGATGGCAGCCTCCGGGGGGAGCAGTTCTTC. This chain links TRBV4-2 with TRBJ2-1; a weak D match, TRBD2 (6 bases). The CDR3 is 15 residues long. V lost 0 bases and J lost 10, with 16 bases in between. Germline values: CDR1 LGHNA, CDR2 YNFKEQ.

This chain joins TRBV6-5 and TRBJ2-3; TRBD1 matches 10 bases. V gave up 4 bases and J gave up 4 bases; unmatched junction bases: 8. Germline values: CDR1 MNHEY, CDR2 SVGAGI. The CDR3 loop spans 16 amino acids. The CDR3 reads CASSSLGQGISDTQYF. CDR3 in DNA: TGTGCCAGCAGTTCCCTGGGACAGGGGATTTCAGATACGCAGTATTTT.

This clone was counted a single time. The chain uses TRBV3-1 (or the pseudogene TRBV3-2) and TRBJ1-6; TRBD1 is a possible D gene (5 bases). This CDR3 contains 14 residues. In germline, CDR1 is LGHDT, CDR2 YNNKEL (reference sequence). The ends were cut back, 1 base at V and 7 bases at J, with 8 bases in the middle. For the CDR3, the DNA is TGTGCCAGCAGCCAAGTCGGGGGGAATTCACCCCTCCACTTT. Its protein product is CASSQVGGNSPLHF.